This T cell receptor beta chain was recorded in a study of T-cell reconstitution after alpha-beta-depleted transplantation in children. This clonotype occurred many times. This CDR3 has 16 residues. V lost 4 bases to trimming and J lost 2 bases; unmatched junction nucleotides: 10. Germline V CDR1 and CDR2: SGHDT, YYEEEE. The TCRbeta library was prepared with unique molecular identifiers. Using its own MiXCR run on the PCR reads, TCRdb lists one record per CDR3 protein. Altogether around 96,000 distinct CDR3 sequences are present, more than 9% being singletons, with the ten largest covering 14%. Sequences were derived from PBMCs from the stem cell graft donor, sampled from the stem cell graft. This clonotype was obtained from a human donor who donated a stem cell graft to a child with inherited bone marrow failure. The chain combines TRBV5-6 with TRBJ2-5; the match to TRBD2 covers 8 bases. Here the CDR3 DNA reads TGTGCCAGCAGCAGCTTAATAGCGGGACTTCAAGAGACCCAGTACTTC. This sequence encodes CASSSLIAGLQETQYF.